These 21 T cell receptor beta chains were sequenced from one sample in a study of metastatic and nonmetastatic thyroid tumors (TCRdb year 2020). No treatment had been received by any patient before thyroid surgery. The method behind the library was PCR. Sequenced using an Illumina HiSeq 4000. TCRdb ran its own pipeline on the public reads, namely fastp trimming at Q25 and MiXCR clone calling, and kept in-frame beta chains. Within this sample are some 4,500 clones, with less than 20% of them counted one time only. The ten largest clones represent roughly 24% of the sample. The sequenced sample was adjacent normal tissue. The receptors stem from a male donor with papillary thyroid cancer or a benign thyroid nodule (not recorded which). Some clones in this sample may be carry-over from other donors' samples.

The chain recombines TRBV27 with TRBJ1-5, with D unclear. Germline assignment: CDR1 MNHEY and CDR2 SMNVEV (reference sequence). The V end was cut by 3 bases, the J end by 5 bases, with 11 bases between. The CDR3 runs to 14 residues. The CDR3 region has the DNA TGTGCCAGCAGTTTGATGGGAACCGATCAGCCCCAGCATTTT. It is translated as CASSLMGTDQPQHF.

V is TRBV7-3 and J is TRBJ1-6; 11 nucleotides line up with TRBD1. The CDR3 consists of 15 residues. V lost 5 bases and J lost 10; bases outside the gene matches: 7. Germline V gene data show CDR1 as SGHTA and CDR2 as FQGTGA. The DNA for the CDR3 is TGTGCCAGCAGCCCCGGGGGACAGGGGGTATCACCCCTCCACTTT. It encodes CASSPGGQGVSPLHF.

This sequence joins TRBV15 and TRBJ2-3, with TRBD2 matching over 7 bases. The V and J ends lost 1 base and 1 base, in that order; junction bases with no gene match: 5. This CDR3 spans 16 amino acids. CDR1 is LNHNV and CDR2 is YYDKDF in the germline V gene (reference sequence). Written as DNA, the CDR3 is TGTGCCACCAGCAGAGGGGGGGGGAAGGGCACAGATACGCAGTATTTT. Amino acids: CATSRGGGKGTDTQYF.

The V gene is TRBV7-9, the J gene TRBJ2-7, with D possibly being TRBD2 (6 bases). Germline V gene data show CDR1 as SEHNR and CDR2 as FQNEAQ (reference sequence). The CDR3 length is 13 residues. Trimming cost V 1 base and J 4 bases, with 8 bases left between them. The CDR3 reads CASSLDGGYEQYF. In DNA, the CDR3 is TGTGCCAGCAGCTTAGACGGAGGGTACGAGCAGTACTTC.

This clone was seen only a few times. The chain has TRBV6-1 and TRBJ1-3; D uncertain. Trimming pared 4 bases from V and 1 base from J, leaving 5 bases between. Germline assignment: CDR1 MNHNS and CDR2 SASEGT. CDR3 length: 13 residues. CDR3 residues: CASSGGSGNTIYF. The CDR3 bases are TGTGCCAGCAGTGGCGGTTCTGGAAACACCATATATTTT.

This clone is labeled medium-sized. This chain connects TRBV2 to TRBJ2-3, with D perhaps matching TRBD2 (5 bases). CDR3 length: 14 residues. CDR1 SNHLY and CDR2 FYNNEI come from the germline V gene. The V gene lost 8 bases and the J gene lost 0 bases, with 12 bases spanning the gap. CDR3 residues: CASALRRSTDTQYF. The CDR3 nucleotides are TGTGCCAGCGCTTTGAGGAGGAGCACAGATACGCAGTATTTT. The entire variable domain, with the rest obtained from reference TRBV2 and TRBJ2-3, is as follows: EPEVTQTPSHQVTQMGQEVILRCVPISNHLYFYWYRQILGQKVEFLVSFYNNEISEKSEIFDDQFSVERPDGSNFTLKIRSTKLEDSAMYFCASALRRSTDTQYFGPGTRLTVL.

Relative to its sample, this clone is medium-sized. This chain uses TRBV27 with TRBJ2-5; TRBD1 is a possible D gene (6 bases). Trimming cost V 3 bases and J 4 bases, with 12 bases left between them. The CDR3 loop spans 14 amino acids. The germline CDR1 and CDR2 sequences are MNHEY and SMNVEV (reference sequence). CDR3 coding DNA: TGTGCCAGCAGTTTGTCCACAGGGCGAGAGACCCAGTACTTC. Amino acids: CASSLSTGRETQYF.

The chain carries TRBV10-3 and TRBJ2-2, with TRBD2 as a possible D gene (6 bases). The CDR3 consists of 16 residues. Trimming took off 3 bases at V and 4 bases at J, with 15 bases between the two ends. Per the germline V gene, CDR1 is ENHRY and CDR2 is SYGVKD. CDR3 DNA sequence: TGTGCCATCAGTGAAGGGATTGGCGGGACCACCGGGGAGCTGTTTTTT. It codes for CAISEGIGGTTGELFF.

This clone was picked up a small number of times. At one end, the junction sequence differs from germline, possibly due to a read error. The chain has TRBV7-3 and TRBJ2-3; 8 positions agree with TRBD2. Germline loops: CDR1 SGHTA, CDR2 FQGTGA. The length of the CDR3 is 13 residues. CDR3 sequence: CASRNGGGDTRYF. The CDR3 DNA reads as TGTGCCAGCAGGAACGGGGGGGGAGATACGCGGTATTTT.

V and J are TRBV7-6 and TRBJ2-2; 11 bases agree with TRBD2. This CDR3 has 22 residues. Germline V gene data show CDR1 as SGHVS and CDR2 as FNYEAQ. Trimming removed 2 bases from V and 6 bases from J; junction bases left unmatched: 23. As DNA, the CDR3 is TGTGCCAGCAGCTTACAGGGCGGGGCTAGCGGGGGGCCGACCGGTTCGGCCGGGGAGCTGTTTTTT. Translation gives CASSLQGGASGGPTGSAGELFF. Full variable domain (rest looked up from reference TRBV7-6 and TRBJ2-2): GAGVSQSPRYKVTKRGQDVALRCDPISGHVSLYWYRQALGQGPEFLTYFNYEAQQDKSGLPNDRFSAERPEGSISTLTIQRTEQRDSAMYRCASSLQGGASGGPTGSAGELFFGEGSRLTVL.

Sample share makes this clone medium-sized (0.01 to 0.1%). The chain uses TRBV20-1 and TRBJ1-2, with unresolved D. CDR1 is DFQATT, CDR2 SNEGSKA, per germline (reference sequence). Trimming took off 0 bases at V and 7 bases at J, with 12 bases between the two ends. The CDR3 runs 13 residues. The CDR3 region is CSAREGQAGGYTF. CDR3 nucleotides: TGCAGTGCTAGAGAAGGGCAGGCCGGTGGCTACACCTTC.

The V gene is TRBV28, the J gene TRBJ2-7, with D perhaps matching TRBD2 (5 bases). Deletions cut 8 bases from V and 4 bases from J, with 9 bases between. Looked up from germline, CDR1 is MDHEN and CDR2 is SYDVKM. The CDR3 runs 11 residues. CDR3 in amino acids: CASRGLYEQYF. The CDR3 region has the DNA TGTGCCAGCCGGGGTTTATACGAGCAGTACTTC.

On this clone: With a much larger clone just one base away, this may be a read error. This chain connects TRBV7-2 to TRBJ2-7; D not certain. The CDR3 loop spans 12 amino acids. From germline, CDR1 is SGHTA and CDR2 FQGNSA. V gave up 4 bases and J gave up 2 bases, with 6 bases separating them. CDR3 sequence (DNA): TGTACCAGCAGCTCTACGACCTACGAGCAGTACTTC. Protein product: CTSSSTTYEQYF.

In its sample, this clone was seen a few times. The chain has TRBV12-3 or TRBV12-4 and TRBJ2-3; 10 bases agree with TRBD2. The V segment lost 6 bases and the J segment 0 bases; nucleotides outside the gene matches: 6. The CDR3 totals 16 residues. The CDR3 region is CASRLTSGSSTDTQYF. The CDR3 DNA is TGTGCCAGCAGACTGACTAGCGGGTCTAGCACAGATACGCAGTATTTT.

Regarding this clone: A junction boundary mismatches the germline segment, possibly from a read error. V and J are TRBV7-2 and TRBJ1-1; 8 bases align to TRBD1. This CDR3 contains 14 residues. Germline loops: CDR1 SGHTA, CDR2 FQGNSA. CDR3 in amino acids: CASSSGQGRDEASF. CDR3 sequence (DNA): TGTGCCAGCAGCTCCGGACAGGGTAGGGATGAAGCTTCCTTT.

This clone ranks as medium-sized. The chain couples TRBV7-9 to TRBJ1-5; D gene uncertain. Germline CDR1 and CDR2: SEHNR and FQNEAQ (reference sequence). Trimming removed 1 base from V and 6 bases from J, with 13 bases in between. The CDR3 is made up of 15 amino acids. CDR3 nucleotide sequence: TGTGCCAGCAGCTTAGGTGCCGAAGCGGGTCAGCCCCAGCATTTT. This encodes CASSLGAEAGQPQHF. Full variable domain (rest looked up from reference TRBV7-9 and TRBJ1-5): DTGVSQNPRHKITKRGQNVTFRCDPISEHNRLYWYRQTLGQGPEFLTYFQNEAQLEKSRLLSDRFSAERPKGSFSTLEIQRTEQGDSAMYLCASSLGAEAGQPQHFGDGTRLSIL.

V is TRBV6-1 and J is TRBJ1-5; D may be TRBD1 (6 bases). The germline gives CDR1 MNHNS, CDR2 SASEGT. V was cut by 8 bases and J by 0 bases, with 23 bases left in between. The CDR3 consists of 18 residues. The CDR3 DNA reads as TGTGCCAGCGGTGCCCGGGACAAGGTACTATATAGCAATCAGCCCCAGCATTTT. Translation gives CASGARDKVLYSNQPQHF.

This clone turned up a few times. The chain joins TRBV27 to TRBJ2-1; D is perhaps TRBD1 (6 bases). The V and J ends lost 6 bases and 4 bases respectively, with 7 bases between them. There are 12 residues in the CDR3. Looked up from germline, CDR1 is MNHEY and CDR2 is SMNVEV (reference sequence). The CDR3 region has the DNA TGTGCCAGCAGAAGGGGGTACAATGAGCAGTTCTTC. Translation gives CASRRGYNEQFF.

In this sample, this clone is medium-sized. The V and J genes are TRBV7-3 and TRBJ2-7, with D unclear. V was clipped by 5 bases and J by 2 bases, with 7 bases between them. The CDR3 is made up of 12 amino acids. Per the germline V gene, CDR1 is SGHTA and CDR2 is FQGTGA. The CDR3 DNA follows: TGTGCCAGCAGCGCAGGCCCCTACGAGCAGTACTTC. This gives the protein CASSAGPYEQYF.

This clone was detected ten times or more. This chain connects TRBV3-1 to TRBJ1-1; 11 bases fit TRBD1. This CDR3 is built from 15 residues. Germline CDR1 and CDR2: LGHDT and YNNKEL (reference sequence). With V trimmed by 4 bases and J by 4 bases, 5 bases remained unmatched. The CDR3, as DNA: TGTGCCAGCAGCCCAGGGACAGGGGGGTTCACTGAAGCTTTCTTT. This gives the protein CASSPGTGGFTEAFF.

The chain couples TRBV18 to TRBJ2-7, with a possible D match to TRBD2 (6 bases). CDR3 size: 15 residues. Germline loops: CDR1 KGHSH, CDR2 LQKENI. V gave up 2 bases and J gave up 6 bases, with 17 bases separating them. Written as DNA, the CDR3 is TGTGCCAGCTCACCAGGAGGAGGGAGAGGGGCCGAGCAGTACTTC. It yields the protein CASSPGGGRGAEQYF.